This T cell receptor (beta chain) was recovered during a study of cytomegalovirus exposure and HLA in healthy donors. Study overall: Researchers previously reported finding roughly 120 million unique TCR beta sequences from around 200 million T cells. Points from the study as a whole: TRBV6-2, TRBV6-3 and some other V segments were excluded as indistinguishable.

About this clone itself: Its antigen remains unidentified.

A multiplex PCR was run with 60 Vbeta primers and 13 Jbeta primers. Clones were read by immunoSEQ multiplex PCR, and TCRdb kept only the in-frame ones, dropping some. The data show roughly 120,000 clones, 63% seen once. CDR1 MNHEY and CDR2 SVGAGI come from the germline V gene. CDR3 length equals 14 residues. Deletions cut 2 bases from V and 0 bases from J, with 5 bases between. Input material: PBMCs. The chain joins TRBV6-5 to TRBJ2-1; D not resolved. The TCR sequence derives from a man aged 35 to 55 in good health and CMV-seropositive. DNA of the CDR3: TGTGCCAGCAGTTACGACTTCTCCTACAATGAGCAGTTCTTC. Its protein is CASSYDFSYNEQFF.